This record concerns one T cell receptor (beta chain) sequence. The junction departs from the called germline gene at one end, perhaps through a read error. TCRdb's table, derived via immunoSEQ multiplex PCR, lists solely in-frame clones and lacks some. Of 20,000 or so clones listed, 75% to 90% are singletons. These data come from a study of control samples from healthy donors and cancer patients. Germline assignment: CDR1 MGHRA and CDR2 YSYEKL. The CDR3 has 16 residues. The clonotype comes from a man aged 55-75 years with head and neck cancer. The chain links TRBV4-1 to TRBJ2-1; D not resolved. Source material: PBMCs. The CDR3, as DNA: TGCGCCAGCAGCCAAGACGTACAGCCCTCCCACAATGAGCAGTTCTTC. Protein: CASSQDVQPSHNEQFF.